Each of the 25 T cell receptor beta chains below was sequenced from the same sample in a study of T cell responses to AZD1222 COVID-19 vaccine. Measured with immunoSEQ multiplex PCR; TCRdb has only the in-frame clones, and not every one. This sample has tens of thousands of clones, with around 90% found just once. The sequences come from peripheral blood, collected 28 days after the second AZD1222 dose. The receptors stem from an adult who received the AZD1222 COVID-19 vaccine.

The rearrangement links TRBV7-2 to TRBJ1-4, with 9 bases that match TRBD1. V lost 5 bases, J lost 8 bases, and 6 bases stayed unmatched. There are 14 residues in the CDR3. CDR1 is SGHTA and CDR2 is FQGNSA in the germline V gene. CDR3 protein: CASSPGTGREKLFF. Written as DNA, the CDR3 is TGTGCCAGCAGCCCCGGGACAGGGAGGGAAAAACTGTTTTTT.

This clone has a handful of counts. The chain couples TRBV5-5 to TRBJ2-1; D unresolved. The CDR3 consists of 13 residues. From germline, CDR1 is SGHKS and CDR2 YYEKEE (reference sequence). V was shortened by 3 bases and J by 12 bases, with 16 bases between the two germline ends. The CDR3 DNA reads as TGTGCCAGCAGCTCGACGACCCTCACCGGGCAGTTCTTC. Its protein is CASSSTTLTGQFF.

The CDR3 here is CASSTRTSGGPEQFF. CDR3 DNA: TGTGCCAGCAGCACCCGGACTAGCGGGGGGCCCGAGCAGTTCTTC. The rearrangement joins TRBV7-8 to TRBJ2-1; 14 bases match TRBD2. V lost 5 bases, J lost 10 bases, and 7 bases stayed unmatched. CDR1 is SGHVS and CDR2 is FQNEAQ in the germline V gene. The CDR3 is 15 amino acids.

V gene TRBV4-1 combines with J gene TRBJ1-2; D unresolved. The CDR3 is 12 residues long. Germline-derived CDR1 and CDR2 are MGHRA and YSYEKL. Trimming took 1 base from V and 8 from J, leaving 8 bases between them. CDR3 in DNA: TGCGCCAGCAGCCAAGGGCTCGGGGGCTACACCTTC. Translation gives CASSQGLGGYTF.

This clone came up a few times. The J gene is TRBJ2-2, the V gene TRBV11-2; unclear D gene. This CDR3 is 15 amino acids long. V was shortened by 2 bases and J by 0 bases, with 7 bases between the two germline ends. The V gene's germline CDR1 is SGHAT and CDR2 FQNNGV. CDR3 sequence reads: CASSLRSANTGELFF. DNA of the CDR3: TGTGCCAGCAGCTTAAGGTCAGCGAACACCGGGGAGCTGTTTTTT.

This clone was seen just once. The chain employs TRBV29-1 and TRBJ1-2, with TRBD1 matching over 7 bases. J gave up 1 base and V 4 bases, and 18 bases lay outside the gene matches. There are 18 residues in the CDR3. Germline-derived CDR1 and CDR2 are SQVTM and ANQGSEA. The CDR3 DNA follows: TGCAGCGTTGCAGGGGGTAAGGACAGAGAAATTTTTAACTATGGCTACACCTTC. It translates to CSVAGGKDREIFNYGYTF.

V is TRBV7-2 and J is TRBJ2-7; D is ambiguous. Per the germline V gene, CDR1 is SGHTA and CDR2 is FQGNSA. The CDR3 loop spans 14 amino acids. Trimming removed 6 bases from V and 2 bases from J, with 14 bases in between. DNA of the CDR3: TGTGCCAGCAGTCCCCGACCTTCAGCCTACGAGCAGTACTTC. This gives the protein CASSPRPSAYEQYF.

This clone was seen a single time. J is TRBJ2-2 and V is TRBV9; D perhaps matches TRBD2 (5 bases). Trimming took 0 bases from V and 5 from J, leaving 14 bases between them. CDR1 and CDR2 from the germline V gene are SGDLS and YYNGEE. This CDR3 has 16 amino acids. The CDR3 region has the DNA TGTGCCAGCAGCGTAGATCCGGGGTCGAGGACCGGGGAGCTGTTTTTT. Translation: CASSVDPGSRTGELFF.

This rearrangement joins TRBV7-2 to TRBJ2-5; 8 bases match TRBD2. Unmatched junction bases numbered 4, after V lost 6 bases and J lost 1 base. The germline CDR1 and CDR2 sequences are SGHTA and FQGNSA. CDR3 length: 14 residues. CDR3: CASRETSAQETQYF. The CDR3, as DNA: TGTGCCAGCAGAGAGACTAGCGCCCAAGAGACCCAGTACTTC. The whole variable domain, remainder taken from reference TRBV7-2 and TRBJ2-5, is GAGVSQSPSNKVTEKGKDVELRCDPISGHTALYWYRQSLGQGLEFLIYFQGNSAPDKSGLPSDRFSAERTGGSVSTLTIQRTQQEDSAVYLCASRETSAQETQYFGPGTRLLVL.

CDR3 in amino acids: CASSLAFSRAAAQETQYF. The CDR3 DNA follows: TGTGCCAGCAGCTTAGCTTTTAGTAGGGCGGCAGCCCAAGAGACCCAGTACTTC. This sequence joins TRBV7-9 and TRBJ2-5; D call uncertain. This CDR3 is 18 amino acids long. Germline V gene data show CDR1 as SEHNR and CDR2 as FQNEAQ (reference sequence). Trimming removed 0 bases from V and 1 base from J, with 18 bases in between.

J is TRBJ2-5 and V is TRBV11-3; unclear D gene. The V gene lost 7 bases and the J gene lost 0 bases, with 9 bases spanning the gap. Germline-derived CDR1 and CDR2 are SGHNT and YENEEA. The CDR3 runs 13 residues. DNA of the CDR3: TGTGCCAGCAACAACGACAACCAAGAGACCCAGTACTTC. This sequence encodes CASNNDNQETQYF.

The rearrangement uses TRBV11-1 and TRBJ2-7; TRBD2 matches 8 bases. The CDR3 length is 11 residues. Germline CDR1 is SGHAT and CDR2 is FQDESV (reference sequence). As DNA, the CDR3 is TGTGCCAGCAGCTCCTACCGGGGGGGTGTGGTC. Translating gives CASSSYRGGVV.

J is TRBJ1-2 and V is TRBV27, with D perhaps matching TRBD1 (6 bases). CDR1 is MNHEY, CDR2 SMNVEV, per germline (reference sequence). Between the trimmed V and J ends, which lost 7 bases and 7 bases, there was a span of 19 bases. This CDR3 is 14 amino acids long. The CDR3 DNA reads TGTGCCAGCACCGGGGGGGGCAGGGAGGGTGGCTACACCTTC. Protein product: CASTGGGREGGYTF.

This clone was detected a few times. The chain links TRBV14 to TRBJ1-2, with D tentatively TRBD1 (6 bases). The germline CDR1 and CDR2 sequences are SGHDN and FVKESK. The CDR3 consists of 14 residues. V lost 1 base, J lost 4 bases, and 10 bases lay in between. CDR3 DNA sequence: TGTGCCAGCAGCCAAGGGGGGCAGTCCTATGGCTACACCTTC. It is translated as CASSQGGQSYGYTF.

The chain combines TRBV29-1 with TRBJ1-2, with D possibly being TRBD1 (6 bases). V was shortened by 4 bases and J by 10 bases, with 13 bases between the two germline ends. This CDR3 is 11 amino acids long. Per the germline V gene, CDR1 is SQVTM and CDR2 is ANQGSEA. The CDR3 region has the DNA TGCAGCGTTGGGCACAGGGCGGCCTACACCTTC. This sequence encodes CSVGHRAAYTF.

The chain combines TRBV30 with TRBJ2-1; possible D gene TRBD2, 5 bases. The germline V gene encodes CDR1 GTSNPN and CDR2 SVGIG (reference sequence). The V and J ends lost 2 bases and 9 bases respectively, with 8 bases between them. This CDR3 contains 11 residues. The CDR3 coding sequence is TGTGCCTGGAGTACTAGGCTTGAGCAGTTCTTC. Amino acid sequence: CAWSTRLEQFF.

This rearrangement joins TRBV10-2 to TRBJ2-1, with TRBD2 identical over 9 bases. J gave up 6 bases and V 8 bases, and 11 bases lay outside the gene matches. The CDR3 runs 15 residues. CDR1 is WSHSY, CDR2 SAAADI, per germline. CDR3 DNA: TGCGCCAGCCAACTTGGGACTAGCAGATTCAATGAGCAGTTCTTC. Its protein product is CASQLGTSRFNEQFF.

This clone has just a few counts. The CDR3: CASSLVSPGVGTEAFF. The CDR3 DNA reads as TGTGCCAGCAGCTTGGTTTCACCGGGGGTGGGGACTGAAGCTTTCTTT. The chain employs TRBV5-4 and TRBJ1-1; D might be TRBD1 (5 bases). From germline, CDR1 is SGHNT and CDR2 YYREEE (reference sequence). Deletions cut 0 bases from V and 5 bases from J, with 17 bases between. The CDR3 runs 16 residues.

This rearrangement joins TRBV19 to TRBJ1-1; D is possibly TRBD1 (5 bases). Looked up from germline, CDR1 is LNHDA and CDR2 is SQIVND (reference sequence). Trimming shortened V by 3 bases and J by 11 bases, and 22 bases separated the two germline ends. This CDR3 has 15 residues. The CDR3: CASSMGLGTGNKAFF. In nucleotides, the CDR3 is TGTGCCAGTAGTATGGGCCTCGGGACGGGTAACAAGGCTTTCTTT.

This clone was observed a few times. The CDR3 region has the DNA TGTGCCAGTAGTATTTACCTAAATCAGCCCCAGCATTTT. This gives the protein CASSIYLNQPQHF. V usage is TRBV19 and J usage is TRBJ1-5; D unresolved. The germline V gene has CDR1 LNHDA and CDR2 SQIVND (reference sequence). With 3 bases removed from V and 4 bases from J, the gap between germline ends came to 7 bases. This CDR3 is 13 amino acids long. The variable domain in full, completed from reference TRBV19 and TRBJ1-5, reads DGGITQSPKYLFRKEGQNVTLSCEQNLNHDAMYWYRQDPGQGLRLIYYSQIVNDFQKGDIAEGYSVSREKKESFPLTVTSAQKNPTAFYLCASSIYLNQPQHFGDGTRLSIL.

This clone was found once. This chain joins TRBV7-2 and TRBJ2-7, with D perhaps TRBD1 (6 bases). The CDR3 contains 14 residues. Germline V CDR1 and CDR2: SGHTA, FQGNSA. V was cut by 10 bases and J by 2 bases, with 18 bases left in between. The CDR3 sequence: CATLQGVRTYEQYF. CDR3 DNA sequence: TGTGCCACCTTACAGGGTGTAAGGACCTACGAGCAGTACTTC.

The chain is built from TRBV9 and TRBJ1-4, with a weak D call TRBD1 (6 bases). CDR3 length: 16 residues. With 3 bases removed from V and 3 bases from J, the gap between germline ends came to 15 bases. Germline CDR1 reads SGDLS; CDR2 reads YYNGEE. The CDR3 loop is CASSASTGGPNEKLFF. In nucleotides, the CDR3 is TGTGCCAGCAGCGCCTCGACCGGGGGGCCTAATGAAAAACTGTTTTTT.

V is TRBV30 and J is TRBJ2-7; 8 bases are a match to TRBD1. The trim removed 4 bases at V and 2 bases at J, leaving 13 bases unmatched. The CDR3 sequence is 16 residues long. Germline assignment: CDR1 GTSNPN and CDR2 SVGIG (reference sequence). The CDR3 DNA sequence: TGTGCCTGGACTTCTACGACAGGGGCTTGGACCTACGAGCAGTACTTC. It encodes CAWTSTTGAWTYEQYF.

The chain combines TRBV7-9 with TRBJ1-6; D might be TRBD1 (5 bases). The V end lost 5 bases, the J end lost 7 bases, and 15 bases lay between the germline ends. Germline V gene lookup returns CDR1 SEHNR and CDR2 FQNEAQ (reference sequence). CDR3 size: 15 residues. The CDR3 loop reads CASSPPGLRNSPLHF. CDR3 DNA sequence: TGTGCCAGCAGCCCCCCAGGGCTCCGGAATTCACCCCTCCACTTT.

There are a few counts of this clone. The chain employs TRBV5-1 and TRBJ1-2; unclear D gene. This CDR3 contains 14 residues. Trimming stripped 3 bases from V and 8 bases from J, with 17 bases between. Germline CDR1 SGHRS, CDR2 YFSETQ. The CDR3 coding sequence is TGCGCCAGCAGCTCTCCGGCCGGGTCTGAAGGCTACACCTTC. It codes for CASSSPAGSEGYTF.